This paragraph reports one T cell receptor (beta chain). The record originates from a study of blood T cell repertoires in COVID-19. About the research overall: PBMCs, B-cell-depleted T cells, or T cells provided the cDNA or gDNA that made up the material.

Methods used by the authors: Amplifying reference gene primers gave estimates of nucleated cell counts. Sequencing used immunoSEQ multiplex PCR; TCRdb keeps in-frame clones, though not all of them. D and trimming come from the DNA, and the V and J calls and clone size come from that table. The table has a few hundred thousand clones, around 89% seen once. The sequenced sample was PBMCs or T cells enriched from blood (not recorded which). The TCR sequence derives from a young man who had recovered from COVID-19.

In DNA, the CDR3 is TGTGCCAGCAGCTCCCCCGGGACACCCTACAATGAGCAGTTCTTC. This encodes CASSSPGTPYNEQFF. The chain has TRBV7-9 and TRBJ2-1; D is possibly TRBD1 (6 bases). The V end was cut by 4 bases, the J end by 2 bases, with 12 bases between. CDR1 is SEHNR and CDR2 is FQNEAQ in the germline V gene (reference sequence). The CDR3 consists of 15 residues.